This TCR beta chain was sequenced for a study of T cell repertoires in cytomegalovirus infection. Study at large: CMV epitopes in the study were HLA-C-restricted (recently identified) and HLA-B-restricted (well studied). CMV infection together with matching HLA type was indicated by public TCR beta signatures. Study results and caveats: Within the response measured ex vivo, HLA-C-restricted CMV-specific TCR beta clonotypes were dominant. Pooled public TCR beta family frequency picked out CMV carriers with the relevant HLA.

Per germline, CDR1 MNHEY and CDR2 SMNVEV (reference sequence). This CDR3 contains 14 residues. Trimming took off 9 bases at V and 2 bases at J, with 17 bases between the two ends. TCRdb reprocessed the reads via MiXCR and lists one record per CDR3 protein. The repertoire has around 770,000 distinct CDR3 sequences, under 35% of them found once; the top ten carry approximately 14%. This clonotype has a handful of counts. Its antigen is not known. V gene TRBV27 combines with J gene TRBJ2-7; D uncertain. The source material was cultured CD8+ T cells from PBMCs, sampled from culture after CMV antigen stimulation. The TCR sequence derives from a human donor in good health (CMV status not recorded). Some clones in this sample may be carry-over from other donors' samples. CDR3 nucleotides: TGTGCCAGTCGAAGGGCCGGGTCCGCCTACGAGCAGTACTTC. Translating gives CASRRAGSAYEQYF.